The 2 T cell receptor beta chains below come from one sample, sequenced in a study of OX40 agonist ivuxolimab in advanced cancers. TCRdb's table, derived via immunoSEQ multiplex PCR, lists solely in-frame clones and lacks some. The sample consists of fewer than 95,000 clones, around 91% of them appearing once. This specimen was CD4+ or CD8+ T cells sorted from blood, taken in a trial of the OX40 agonist ivuxolimab. These receptors were collected from an adult with an advanced solid tumor such as melanoma, head and neck, liver or kidney cancer.

This chain joins TRBV12-5 and TRBJ2-3; 8 bases map to TRBD2. The CDR3 has 15 residues. The germline CDR1 and CDR2 sequences are LGHNT and FRNRAP. V lost 4 bases, J lost 6 bases, and 9 bases stayed unmatched. CDR3 amino acids: CASGWGLGVGDTQYF. DNA for the CDR3: TGTGCTAGTGGTTGGGGACTAGGGGTAGGGGATACGCAGTATTTT.

The rearrangement links TRBV5-4 to TRBJ1-3, with D maybe TRBD1 (5 bases). Per the germline V gene, CDR1 is SGHNT and CDR2 is YYREEE (reference sequence). Trimming removed 4 bases from V and 4 bases from J, with 12 bases in between. The CDR3 is 14 amino acids. The DNA of the CDR3 is TGTGCCAGCAGCCCCGGCGGGGGGGGAAACACCATATATTTT. Amino acid sequence: CASSPGGGGNTIYF. Supplemented by reference TRBV5-4 and TRBJ1-3, the full variable domain reads ETGVTQSPTHLIKTRGQQVTLRCSSQSGHNTVSWYQQALGQGPQFIFQYYREEENGRGNFPPRFSGLQFPNYSSELNVNALELDDSALYLCASSPGGGGNTIYFGEGSWLTVV.